The sequence of this T cell receptor (beta chain) was determined in a study of blood T cell repertoires in COVID-19 (dated by TCRdb to the early 2020s). A note on the overall study: The collaborator samples originated in the United States, Italy and Spain and spanned the acute and convalescent phases of COVID-19. The prospective study material was composed of cDNA or gDNA derived from T cells, B-cell-depleted T cells, or PBMCs. Subjects who had been exposed to COVID-19, were actively infected with it, or had recovered from it provided the deeply sampled blood TCRbeta repertoires that made up the dataset. The repertoires were released in a freely available public database meant as a resource for research on the immune response to SARS-CoV-2. Samples were obtained from the ongoing ImmuneRACE study (first 160 participants) and from 1,200 or so subjects provided by 6 global collaborators. A de-identified subject ID, COVID-19 status, age in years and sex were almost always included in the sample metadata. Where available, HLA class I and class II types were taken from metadata supplied by the sample provider and were not determined by assay-based typing.

Results the study describes overall, beyond this receptor: The amount of clinical and demographic metadata varied by source and participant and was provided uncurated.

The V end gives up 4 bases and the J end 2 bases, leaving 4 bases in the junction not matched to a gene. Inclusive of the bounding cysteine and phenylalanine, the CDR3 is 15 residues long. Only the CDR3 DNA is retained, 45 bases long and in frame from the first base. The germline V gene provides CDR1 SGHVS and CDR2 FQNEAQ. The collaborating institutions used their own protocols to collect whole blood in K2EDTA tubes. For TCRbeta analysis, collaborator samples were shipped as frozen whole blood, as isolated PBMCs, or as DNA extracted from either sample type. Of note for this clone: Its antigen remains undetermined. No much larger clone is present one base from it, and per-base qualities are unavailable.

TCRbeta CDR3 regions were amplified from genomic DNA by means of the immunoSEQ Assay, a bias-controlled multiplex PCR. Per the authors' processing: Nucleated cell counts per sample were estimated from amplification of reference gene primers within the assay. To quantify the absolute abundance of each unique TCRbeta CDR3 rearrangement, sequence reads were collapsed and filtered. Productive Simpson clonality was computed per sample as the square root of Simpson's diversity index over productive rearrangements. TCRdb limited this immuneACCESS table to in-frame rearrangements with V and J called. A share of clones is missing; checked studies link under half to unresolved V genes, and the rest is unexplained. V and J calls and clone size are copied from that table; D and trimming were computed from the DNA. The sample data list 120,000 to 150,000 clones, and just under 90% of these were observed just once. Clones ranked in the top ten supply approximately 9% of the sample.

The chain couples TRBV7-8 to TRBJ1-3, with 8 bases matching TRBD1. Sequencing was carried out using peripheral blood. The TCR comes from a woman aged 45-59 years with active or convalescent COVID-19. At the DNA level, the sequence is TGTGCCAGCAGCTCCCAGGGGGCTGCTGGAAACACCATATATTTT. This translates into CASSSQGAAGNTIYF.